This T cell receptor (beta chain) comes out of a study of cytomegalovirus exposure and HLA in healthy donors. As regards this clone: Its antigen is currently unknown.

Notes on the study in general: Sequencing depth roughly uniform across donors was assumed in presence/absence analyses.

PCR employed 60 Vbeta and 13 Jbeta primers. TCRdb's table, derived via immunoSEQ multiplex PCR, lists solely in-frame clones and lacks some. The repertoire holds about 100,000 clones, with approximately 75% as singletons. V was cut by 6 bases and J by 3 bases, with 15 bases left in between. This CDR3 spans 15 amino acids. Germline V lookup: CDR1 ENHRY, CDR2 SYGVKD. Specimen: PBMCs. The chain links TRBV10-3 to TRBJ1-3; D is uncertain. The origin of this receptor is a woman in her thirties or forties in good health and CMV-seronegative. Here the CDR3 reads CAISPLGGFGNTIYF. CDR3 nucleotides: TGTGCCATCAGCCCCCTCGGCGGGTTTGGAAACACCATATATTTT.